This T cell receptor (beta chain) was identified in a study of T-cell memory formation after mild COVID-19. TCRdb fed the 5' RACE reads into MiXCR, producing one record per CDR3 protein. The repertoire holds fewer than 95,000 distinct CDR3 sequences, with over 13% as singletons. V lost 6 bases and J lost 0, with 6 bases in between. The CDR3 covers 12 residues. Germline loops: CDR1 SGHRS, CDR2 YFSETQ. What was sequenced was PBMCs or a T cell subset sorted from them (not recorded which). This TCR derives from a man aged 18 to 35 who had mild COVID-19 (a few samples of this study predate the infection). Cell type and time point are not known. V and J are TRBV5-1 and TRBJ2-5; D is unclear. CDR3 region: CASTVYQETQYF. The CDR3 coding sequence is TGCGCCAGCACTGTGTACCAAGAGACCCAGTACTTC. The full variable domain, in which reference TRBV5-1 and TRBJ2-5 provide the parts outside the CDR3, is KAGVTQTPRYLIKTRGQQVTLSCSPISGHRSVSWYQQTPGQGLQFLFEYFSETQRNKGNFPGRFSGRQFSNSRSEMNVSTLELGDSALYLCASTVYQETQYFGPGTRLLVL.